This T cell receptor (beta chain) was documented in a study of T cell responses to AZD1222 COVID-19 vaccine. Notes on this clone: Its cognate antigen is unknown.

Whole-study results and caveats: No day 14 peak samples; only post-peak repertoires were characterized. Possibly, clonal diversity was underestimated; donors were largely white British and included more females.

The protocol was immunoSEQ multiplex PCR, while the TCRdb copy is restricted to in-frame clones and leaves out a portion. The sample lists some 120,000 clones; roughly 90% were seen once. The sequencing here drew on peripheral blood, taken 28 days after the second AZD1222 dose. This clonotype originated in an adult who received the AZD1222 COVID-19 vaccine.

CDR3 nucleotide sequence: TGTGCCAGCAACCAAGGCGGGGGATCAGGGTATGGCTACACCTTC. It translates to CASNQGGGSGYGYTF. The V gene is TRBV28, the J gene TRBJ1-2, with TRBD1 as a possible D gene (5 bases). The germline CDR1 and CDR2 sequences are MDHEN and SYDVKM. V was clipped by 7 bases and J by 5 bases, with 20 bases between them. CDR3 size: 15 residues.